The clone carrying this T cell receptor (beta chain) was recorded many times. The CDR3 extends over 15 amino acids. V shed 0 bases and J shed 0 bases, with 6 bases lying between them. The germline gives CDR1 MRHNA, CDR2 SNTAGT. The data are from a study of cytomegalovirus exposure and HLA in healthy donors. The PCR used 60 Vbeta and 13 Jbeta primers. Data came from immunoSEQ multiplex PCR; TCRdb stores just in-frame clones and leaves some out. The table records 100,000 to 150,000 clones, approximately 75% of them present only once. The chain employs TRBV6-4 and TRBJ2-1; tentatively, D is TRBD2 (6 bases). This clonotype originated in a man aged 45-65 years in good health and CMV-seropositive. Sequencing was performed on PBMCs. In nucleotides, the CDR3 is TGTGCCAGCAGTGACTCTAGCGGCTCCTACAATGAGCAGTTCTTC. Translation gives CASSDSSGSYNEQFF.